This T cell receptor beta chain came from a study of blood T cell repertoires in COVID-19. The wider study: COVID-19 samples from acute and convalescent phases originated in the United States, Italy and Spain. The cDNA or gDNA used as material had been derived from T cells, B-cell-depleted T cells, or PBMCs.

TCRdb keeps only in-frame clones here, not all; method: immunoSEQ multiplex PCR. Among about 240,000 clones, around 80% were seen once, and the ten largest hold around 3.3%. The CDR3 loop spans 14 amino acids. V lost 0 bases and J lost 6, with 12 bases in between. The germline gives CDR1 SGDLS, CDR2 YYNGEE. Sequenced input: peripheral blood. The genes are TRBV9 and TRBJ1-2; D may be TRBD1 (6 bases). This sequence was found in a woman between 18 and 29 years old with acute or convalescent COVID-19. This CDR3 is CASSVGGGDNGYTF. In nucleotides, the CDR3 is TGTGCCAGCAGCGTAGGAGGGGGAGATAATGGCTACACCTTC.